This T cell receptor (beta chain) was recovered during a study of T cells in Graves' hyperthyroidism and ophthalmopathy. Study background: Once the initial diagnosis was made, peripheral blood was obtained before any treatment.

RNA transcripts gave rise to amplified TCR beta CDR3 regions. The TCR CDR3 was amplified in a first-round RT-PCR using the HTBI primer set. TCRdb redid the calling of the multiplex PCR reads with MiXCR, one entry per CDR3 protein. Among around 600,000 distinct CDR3 sequences, 15% to 18% were seen once, and the ten largest hold around 7.3%. A remark on this clonotype: Antigen: not known. A much larger clone differs by one base, so this may be a read error.

General study results and limits: Ophthalmopathy, as predicted by the model, came a median 6.5 months after the prediction. Ophthalmopathy was told apart from stable hyperthyroidism by a 13 V-J model.

From roughly 9.2 ml of fresh peripheral blood, PBMCs were isolated. V lost 7 bases and J 5 bases, leaving 8 bases between the germline ends. The CDR3 spans 12 residues. The V gene's germline CDR1 is SNHLY and CDR2 FYNNEI. Source material: blood. This sequence was found in a woman aged 25 to 39 with Graves' hyperthyroidism. V usage is TRBV2 and J usage is TRBJ1-4, with no clear D. The CDR3 DNA reads TGTGCCAGCAAGGAGAGGAATGAAAAACTGTTTTTT. As protein: CASKERNEKLFF.